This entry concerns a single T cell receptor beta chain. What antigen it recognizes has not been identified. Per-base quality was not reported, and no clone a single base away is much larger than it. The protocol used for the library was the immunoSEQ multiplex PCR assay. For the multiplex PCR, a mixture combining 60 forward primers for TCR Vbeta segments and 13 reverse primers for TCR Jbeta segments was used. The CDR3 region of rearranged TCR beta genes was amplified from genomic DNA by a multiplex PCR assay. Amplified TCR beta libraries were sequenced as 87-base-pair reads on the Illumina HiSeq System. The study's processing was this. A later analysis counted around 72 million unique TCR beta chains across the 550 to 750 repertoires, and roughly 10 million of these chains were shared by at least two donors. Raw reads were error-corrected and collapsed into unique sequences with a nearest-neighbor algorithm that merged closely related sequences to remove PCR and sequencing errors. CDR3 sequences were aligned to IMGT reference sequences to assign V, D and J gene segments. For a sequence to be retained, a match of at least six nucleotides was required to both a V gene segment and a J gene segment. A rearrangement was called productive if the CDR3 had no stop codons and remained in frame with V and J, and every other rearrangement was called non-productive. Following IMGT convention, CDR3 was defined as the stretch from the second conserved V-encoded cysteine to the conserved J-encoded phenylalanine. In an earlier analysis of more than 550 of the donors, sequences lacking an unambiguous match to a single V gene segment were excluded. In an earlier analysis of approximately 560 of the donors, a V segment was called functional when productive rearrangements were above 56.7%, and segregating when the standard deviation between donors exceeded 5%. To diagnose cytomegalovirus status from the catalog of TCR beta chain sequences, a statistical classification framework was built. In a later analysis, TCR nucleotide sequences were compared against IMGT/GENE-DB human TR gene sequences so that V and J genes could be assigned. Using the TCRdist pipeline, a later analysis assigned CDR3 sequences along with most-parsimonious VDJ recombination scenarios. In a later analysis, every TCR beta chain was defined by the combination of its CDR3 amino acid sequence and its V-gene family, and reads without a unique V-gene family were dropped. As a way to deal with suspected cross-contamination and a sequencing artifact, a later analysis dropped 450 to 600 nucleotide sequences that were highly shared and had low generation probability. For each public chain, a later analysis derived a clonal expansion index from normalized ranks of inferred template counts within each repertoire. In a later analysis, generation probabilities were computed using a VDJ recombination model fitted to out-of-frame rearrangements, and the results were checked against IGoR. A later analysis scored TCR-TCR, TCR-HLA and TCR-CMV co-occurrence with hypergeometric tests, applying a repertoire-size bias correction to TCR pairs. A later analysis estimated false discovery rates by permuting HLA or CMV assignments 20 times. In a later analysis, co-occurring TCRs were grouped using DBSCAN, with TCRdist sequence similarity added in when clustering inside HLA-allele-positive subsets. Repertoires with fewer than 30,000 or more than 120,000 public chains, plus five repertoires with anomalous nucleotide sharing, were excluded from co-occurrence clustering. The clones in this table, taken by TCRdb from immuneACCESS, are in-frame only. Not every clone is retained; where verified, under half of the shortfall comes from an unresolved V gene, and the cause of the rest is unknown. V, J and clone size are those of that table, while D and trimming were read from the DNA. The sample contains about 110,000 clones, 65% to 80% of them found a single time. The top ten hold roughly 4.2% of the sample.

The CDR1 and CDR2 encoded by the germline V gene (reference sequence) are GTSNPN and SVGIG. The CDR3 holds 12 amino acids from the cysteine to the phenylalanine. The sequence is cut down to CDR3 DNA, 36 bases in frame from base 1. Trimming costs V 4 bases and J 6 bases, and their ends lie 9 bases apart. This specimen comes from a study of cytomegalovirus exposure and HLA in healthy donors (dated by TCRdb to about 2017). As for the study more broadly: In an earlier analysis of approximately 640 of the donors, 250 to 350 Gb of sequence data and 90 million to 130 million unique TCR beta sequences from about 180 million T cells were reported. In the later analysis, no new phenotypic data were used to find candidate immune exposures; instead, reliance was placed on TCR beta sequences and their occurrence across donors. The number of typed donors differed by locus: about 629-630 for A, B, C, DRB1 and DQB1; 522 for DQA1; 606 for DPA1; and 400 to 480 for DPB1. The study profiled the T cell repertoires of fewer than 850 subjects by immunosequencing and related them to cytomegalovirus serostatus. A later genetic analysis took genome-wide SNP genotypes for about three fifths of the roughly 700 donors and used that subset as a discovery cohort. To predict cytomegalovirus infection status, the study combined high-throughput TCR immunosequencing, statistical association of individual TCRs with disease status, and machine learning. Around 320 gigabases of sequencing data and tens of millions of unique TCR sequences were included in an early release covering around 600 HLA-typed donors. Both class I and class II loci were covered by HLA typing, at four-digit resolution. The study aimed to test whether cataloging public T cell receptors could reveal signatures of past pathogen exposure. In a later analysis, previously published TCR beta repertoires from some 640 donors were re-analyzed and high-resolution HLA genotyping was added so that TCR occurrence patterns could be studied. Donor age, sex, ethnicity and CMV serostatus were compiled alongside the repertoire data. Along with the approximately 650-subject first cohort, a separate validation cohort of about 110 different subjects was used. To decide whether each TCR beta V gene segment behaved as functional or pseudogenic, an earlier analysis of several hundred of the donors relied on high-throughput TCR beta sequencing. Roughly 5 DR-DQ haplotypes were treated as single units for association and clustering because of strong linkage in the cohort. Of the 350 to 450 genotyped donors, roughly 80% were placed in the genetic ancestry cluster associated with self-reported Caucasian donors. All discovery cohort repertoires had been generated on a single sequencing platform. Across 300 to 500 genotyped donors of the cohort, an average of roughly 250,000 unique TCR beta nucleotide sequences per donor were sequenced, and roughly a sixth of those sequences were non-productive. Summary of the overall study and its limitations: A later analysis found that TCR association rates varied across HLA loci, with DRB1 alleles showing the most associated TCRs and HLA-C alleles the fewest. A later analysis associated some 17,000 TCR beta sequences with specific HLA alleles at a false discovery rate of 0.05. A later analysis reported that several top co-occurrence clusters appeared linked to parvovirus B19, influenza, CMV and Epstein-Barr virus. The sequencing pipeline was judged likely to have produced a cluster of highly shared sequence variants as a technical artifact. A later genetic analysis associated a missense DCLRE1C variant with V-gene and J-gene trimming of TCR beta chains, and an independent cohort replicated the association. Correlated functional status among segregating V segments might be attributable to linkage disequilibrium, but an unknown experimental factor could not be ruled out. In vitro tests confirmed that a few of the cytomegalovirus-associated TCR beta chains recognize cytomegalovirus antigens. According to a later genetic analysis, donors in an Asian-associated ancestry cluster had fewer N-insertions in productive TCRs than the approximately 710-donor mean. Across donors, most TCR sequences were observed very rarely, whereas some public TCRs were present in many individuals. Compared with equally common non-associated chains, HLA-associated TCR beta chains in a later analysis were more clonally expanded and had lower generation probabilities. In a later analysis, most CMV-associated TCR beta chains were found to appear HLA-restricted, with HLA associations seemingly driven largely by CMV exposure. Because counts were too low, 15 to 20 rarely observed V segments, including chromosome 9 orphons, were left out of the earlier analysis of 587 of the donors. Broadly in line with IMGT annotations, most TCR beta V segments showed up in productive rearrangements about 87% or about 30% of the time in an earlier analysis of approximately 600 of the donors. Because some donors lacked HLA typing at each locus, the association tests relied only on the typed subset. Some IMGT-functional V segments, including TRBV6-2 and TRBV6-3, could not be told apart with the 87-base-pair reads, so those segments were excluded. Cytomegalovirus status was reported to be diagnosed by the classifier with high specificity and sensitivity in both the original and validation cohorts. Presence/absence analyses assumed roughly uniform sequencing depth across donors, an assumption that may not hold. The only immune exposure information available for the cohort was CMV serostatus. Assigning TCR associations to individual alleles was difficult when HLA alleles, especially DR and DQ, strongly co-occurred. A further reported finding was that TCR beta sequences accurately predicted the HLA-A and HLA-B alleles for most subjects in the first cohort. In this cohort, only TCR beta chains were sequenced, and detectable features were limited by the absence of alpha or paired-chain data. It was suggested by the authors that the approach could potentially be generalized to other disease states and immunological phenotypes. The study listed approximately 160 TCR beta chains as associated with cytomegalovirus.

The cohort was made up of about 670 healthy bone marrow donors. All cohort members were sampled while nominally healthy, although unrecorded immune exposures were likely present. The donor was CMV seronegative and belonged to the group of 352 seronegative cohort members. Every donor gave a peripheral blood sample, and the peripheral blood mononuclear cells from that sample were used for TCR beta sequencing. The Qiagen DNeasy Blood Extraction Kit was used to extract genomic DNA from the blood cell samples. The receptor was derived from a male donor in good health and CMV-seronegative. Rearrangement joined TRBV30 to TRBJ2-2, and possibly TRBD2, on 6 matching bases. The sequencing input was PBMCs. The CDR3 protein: CAWTREAGELFF. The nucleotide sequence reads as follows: TGTGCCTGGACGAGGGAGGCCGGGGAGCTGTTTTTT. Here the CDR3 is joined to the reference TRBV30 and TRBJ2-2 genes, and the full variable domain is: SQTIHQWPATLVQPVGSPLSLECTVEGTSNPNLYWYRQAAGRGLQLLFYSVGIGQISSEVPQNLSASRPQDRQFILSSKKLLLSDSGFYLCAWTREAGELFFGEGSRLTVL.